Reported below is one T cell receptor (beta chain). The antigen it recognizes is unknown. The germline V gene sets CDR1 to MGHRA and CDR2 to YSYEKL. The CDR3 covers 16 residues, taking in both the cysteine and the phenylalanine. The CDR3 DNA has 48 bases and is translated from base 1. Here V drops 3 bases and J drops 0 bases, and the junction holds 6 bases not matched to any gene. The cohort consisted of 666 healthy bone marrow donors. All cohort members were sampled while nominally healthy, although unrecorded immune exposures were likely present. The donor was CMV seronegative and was included in the group of hundreds of seronegative cohort members. Every donor gave a peripheral blood sample, and the peripheral blood mononuclear cells from that sample were used for TCR beta sequencing. Genomic DNA was extracted from the blood cell samples with the Qiagen DNeasy Blood Extraction Kit. The library relied on the immunoSEQ multiplex PCR assay. A mixture of 60 forward primers for TCR Vbeta segments and 13 reverse primers for TCR Jbeta segments was used in the multiplex PCR. The CDR3 region of rearranged TCR beta genes was amplified from genomic DNA by a multiplex PCR assay. On the Illumina HiSeq System, the amplified TCR beta libraries were sequenced as 87-base-pair reads. For the original study's pipeline: A later analysis tallied roughly 76 million unique TCR beta chains across the approximately 670 repertoires, and approximately 12 million of those chains were shared by two or more donors. A nearest-neighbor algorithm error-corrected the raw reads and collapsed the reads into unique sequences, merging closely related sequences to remove PCR and sequencing errors. CDR3 sequences were aligned to IMGT reference sequences to assign V, D and J gene segments. For a sequence to be retained, a match of at least six nucleotides to both a V gene segment and a J gene segment was required. A rearrangement counted as productive if the CDR3 had no stop codons and remained in frame with V and J, and every other rearrangement counted as non-productive. Following IMGT convention, CDR3 was defined as the stretch from the second conserved V-encoded cysteine up to the conserved J-encoded phenylalanine. Sequences without an unambiguous match to a single V gene segment were excluded from the earlier analysis of 450 to 650 of the donors. In an earlier analysis of 587 of the donors, V segments were called functional above 56.7% productive rearrangements and were called segregating when the between-donor standard deviation exceeded 5%. A statistical classification framework was developed to diagnose cytomegalovirus status using the catalog of TCR beta chain sequences. V and J gene assignment, in a later analysis, came from comparing TCR nucleotide sequences with IMGT/GENE-DB human TR gene sequences. A later analysis assigned CDR3 sequences and most-parsimonious VDJ recombination scenarios with the TCRdist pipeline. In a later analysis, every TCR beta chain was defined by the combination of its CDR3 amino acid sequence and its V-gene family, and reads without a unique V-gene family were dropped. In a later analysis, 550 to 650 highly shared, low-generation-probability nucleotide sequences were removed to address suspected cross-contamination and a sequencing artifact. For each public chain, a later analysis derived a clonal expansion index from normalized ranks of inferred template counts within each repertoire. In a later analysis, generation probabilities were computed using a VDJ recombination model fitted to out-of-frame rearrangements, and the results were checked against IGoR. A later analysis scored TCR-TCR, TCR-HLA and TCR-CMV co-occurrence with hypergeometric tests, applying a repertoire-size bias correction to TCR pairs. To estimate false discovery rates, a later analysis permuted the HLA or CMV assignments 20 times. In a later analysis, co-occurring TCRs were grouped with DBSCAN, and TCRdist sequence similarity was added when clustering was performed within HLA-allele-positive subsets. Repertoires with fewer than 30,000 or more than 120,000 public chains were left out of co-occurrence clustering, as were four to six repertoires with anomalous nucleotide sharing. The source is immuneACCESS, and TCRdb retained only in-frame sequences with V and J called. Part of the clones is not carried over; for the studies checked, unresolved V genes explain less than half of this, and the remainder is unexplained. That table supplies the V and J calls and clone size; D and trimming were determined from the DNA. The table held for this sample gives more than 95,000 clones. Of the sample, under 3.5% is held by the ten largest clones.

This record comes from a study of cytomegalovirus exposure and HLA in healthy donors (dated 2017 in TCRdb). Regarding the research as a whole: An earlier analysis of several hundred of the donors reported roughly 300 Gb of sequence data and more than 90 million unique TCR beta sequences from approximately 180 million T cells. Typing coverage varied by locus: roughly 629-640 donors for A, B, C, DRB1 and DQB1; more than 500 for DQA1; 600 to 610 for DPA1; under 490 for DPB1. A separate validation cohort of 100 to 150 different subjects was used in addition to the 666-subject first cohort. Rather than using new phenotypic data, the later analysis identified candidate immune exposures from TCR beta sequences and from how often those sequences occurred across donors. Roughly 290 gigabases of sequencing data and around 85 million unique TCR sequences made up an early release that covered some 640 HLA-typed donors. High-throughput TCR immunosequencing, statistical association of individual TCRs with disease status, and machine learning were combined to predict cytomegalovirus infection status. About five DR-DQ haplotypes were handled as single units for association and clustering because linkage in the cohort was strong. Both class I and class II loci were covered by HLA typing, at four-digit resolution. Using immunosequencing, the study profiled T cell repertoires from some 670 subjects and related those repertoires to cytomegalovirus serostatus. Every repertoire in the discovery cohort had been generated on one and the same sequencing platform. The study aimed to test whether signatures of past pathogen exposure could be identified by cataloging public T cell receptors. Alongside the repertoire data, information on donor age, sex, ethnicity and CMV serostatus was compiled. The genetic ancestry cluster associated with self-reported Caucasian donors included about 84% of the roughly 400 genotyped donors. Among almost 400 genotyped donors of the cohort, an average of around 240,000 unique TCR beta nucleotide sequences were sequenced per donor, roughly a sixth of them non-productive. Genome-wide SNP genotypes for about 60% of the roughly 700 donors were used in a later genetic analysis, which treated that subset as a discovery cohort. In an earlier analysis of 587 of the donors, high-throughput TCR beta sequencing was used to judge whether each TCR beta V gene segment behaved as functional or pseudogenic. To study patterns of TCR occurrence, a later analysis re-analyzed previously published TCR beta repertoires from just over 650 donors and added high-resolution HLA genotyping.

Broader findings and caveats from the paper: A further reported finding was that TCR beta sequences accurately predicted the HLA-A and HLA-B alleles for most subjects in the first cohort. In a later analysis, HLA-associated TCR beta chains showed more clonal expansion and lower generation probabilities than non-associated chains that were equally common. The cohort was sequenced for TCR beta chains only, and without alpha or paired-chain data the features that could be detected were limited. Several of the top co-occurrence clusters appeared to be linked to parvovirus B19, influenza, CMV and Epstein-Barr virus, according to a later analysis. According to a later analysis, TCR association rates differed among HLA loci, with DRB1 alleles showing the most associated TCRs and HLA-C alleles showing the fewest. Specific HLA alleles were associated with 15,000 to 20,000 TCR beta sequences at a false discovery rate of 0.05 in a later analysis. Correlated functional status among segregating V segments might be attributable to linkage disequilibrium, but an unknown experimental factor could not be ruled out. In a later genetic analysis, fewer N-insertions in productive TCRs were reported among donors in an Asian-associated ancestry cluster than the roughly 670-donor mean. In a later genetic analysis, a missense DCLRE1C variant was associated with V-gene and J-gene trimming of TCR beta chains, and the association was replicated in an independent cohort. Because HLA typing was missing for some donors at each locus, association tests included only the typed subset. Because the 87-base-pair reads could not distinguish some IMGT-functional V segments, including TRBV6-2 and TRBV6-3, those segments were excluded. While some public TCRs were present in many individuals, most TCR sequences turned up only very rarely across donors. A cluster of highly shared sequence variants was judged likely to be a technical artifact of the sequencing pipeline. According to a later analysis, most CMV-associated TCR beta chains appeared to be HLA-restricted, and the HLA associations seemed to be driven largely by CMV exposure. Over 15 rarely observed V segments, including chromosome 9 orphons, were excluded from the earlier analysis of just under 600 of the donors because counts were too low. The authors suggested that the approach could potentially be generalized to other disease states and immunological phenotypes. A few of the identified cytomegalovirus-associated TCR beta chains were confirmed in vitro to be specific for cytomegalovirus antigens. Strong co-occurrence of HLA alleles, especially DR and DQ, made assigning TCR associations to individual alleles difficult. In an earlier analysis of 500 to 650 of the donors, most TCR beta V segments appeared in productive rearrangements about 87% or about 30% of the time, broadly matching IMGT annotations. Immune exposure information for the cohort was limited to CMV serostatus. The presence/absence analyses assumed that sequencing depth was roughly uniform across donors, and that assumption may not be true. The classifier was reported to diagnose cytomegalovirus status with high specificity and sensitivity in both the original and validation cohorts. The study listed 164 TCR beta chains as associated with cytomegalovirus.

The sequencing sample was made of PBMCs. The chain is encoded by TRBV4-1 joined to TRBJ2-7; the junction holds 9 bases that match TRBD1. This clonotype was sampled from a man aged 25-40 years in good health and CMV-seronegative. At the DNA level, the sequence is TGCGCCAGCAGCCATCGCCGGGACAGGGTCTCCTACGAGCAGTACTTC. It translates as CASSHRRDRVSYEQYF.